The count of the clone carrying this T cell receptor beta chain is one. The antigen is not known. The data are from a study of cytomegalovirus exposure and HLA in healthy donors. Regarding the study as a whole: About 87% or about 30% of the time was how often most TCR beta V segments were productive, according to an earlier analysis. It emerged from a later analysis that several of the most significant clusters appeared to be linked to common viral pathogens.

The PCR made use of 60 Vbeta and 13 Jbeta primers. Generated by immunoSEQ multiplex PCR, the TCRdb table keeps only in-frame clones and is missing some. The sample has about 99,000 clones, around 80% seen once; the top ten hold roughly 1.9%. Specimen: PBMCs. The TCR was taken from a woman between 35 and 50 years old in good health and CMV-seronegative.

The CDR3 loop is CATCGEGAFF. The DNA for the CDR3 is TGTGCCACATGCGGGGAGGGTGCTTTCTTT. The chain joins TRBV28 to TRBJ1-1, with D hard to call. Per germline, CDR1 MDHEN and CDR2 SYDVKM. V lost 10 bases, J lost 11 bases, and 14 bases lay in between. The length of the CDR3 is 10 residues.